The entry below describes one T cell receptor (beta chain). Its antigen is still unknown. This record comes from a study of cytomegalovirus exposure and HLA in healthy donors. General observations from the study: For most TCR beta V segments, an earlier analysis put the productive rate at about 90% or about 30% of the time. There were a few CMV-associated chains whose specificity for CMV antigens was confirmed in vitro.

Trimming removed 3 bases from V and 2 bases from J, with 7 bases in between. Germline-derived CDR1 and CDR2 are LNHDA and SQIVND (reference sequence). This CDR3 region has 13 residues. Primers included in the PCR were 60 Vbeta and 13 Jbeta primers. Data came from immunoSEQ multiplex PCR; TCRdb stores just in-frame clones and leaves some out. Of about 150,000 clones detected, about 71% appear once; the ten largest clones hold 2.1%. Sequencing was done on a sample of PBMCs. This TCR was recovered from a woman aged 60 to 75 in good health and CMV-seropositive. The chain links TRBV19 to TRBJ1-1; a weak D match, TRBD1 (5 bases). The DNA for the CDR3 is TGTGCCAGTAGTATGACAGATAACACTGAAGCTTTCTTT. Amino acids: CASSMTDNTEAFF.